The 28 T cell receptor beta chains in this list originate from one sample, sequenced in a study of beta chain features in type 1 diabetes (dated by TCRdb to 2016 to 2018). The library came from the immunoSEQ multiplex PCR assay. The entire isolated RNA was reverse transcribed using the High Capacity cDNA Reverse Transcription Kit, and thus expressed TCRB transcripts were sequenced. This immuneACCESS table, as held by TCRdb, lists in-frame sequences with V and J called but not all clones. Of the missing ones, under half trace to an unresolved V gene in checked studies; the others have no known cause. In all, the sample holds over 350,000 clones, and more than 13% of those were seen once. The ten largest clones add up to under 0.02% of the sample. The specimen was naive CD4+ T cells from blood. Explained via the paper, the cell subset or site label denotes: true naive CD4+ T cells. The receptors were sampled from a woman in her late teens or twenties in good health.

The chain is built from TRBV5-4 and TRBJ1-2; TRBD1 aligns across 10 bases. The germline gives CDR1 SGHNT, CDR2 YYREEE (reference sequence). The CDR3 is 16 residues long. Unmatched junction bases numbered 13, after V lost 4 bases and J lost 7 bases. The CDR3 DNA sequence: TGTGCCAGCAGCCAGCCTCCGGGACAGGGGAGAGGTGGCTACACCTTC. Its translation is CASSQPPGQGRGGYTF.

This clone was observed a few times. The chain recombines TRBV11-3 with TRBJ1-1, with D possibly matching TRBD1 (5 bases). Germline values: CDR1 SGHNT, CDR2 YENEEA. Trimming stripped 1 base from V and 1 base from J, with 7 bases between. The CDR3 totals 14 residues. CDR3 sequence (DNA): TGTGCCAGCAGCTTAGGCAGGGCGAACACTGAAGCTTTCTTT. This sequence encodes CASSLGRANTEAFF.

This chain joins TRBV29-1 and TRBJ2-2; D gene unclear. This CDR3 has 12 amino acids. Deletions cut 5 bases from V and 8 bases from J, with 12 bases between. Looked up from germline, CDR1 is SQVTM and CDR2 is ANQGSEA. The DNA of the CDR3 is TGCAGCGTTCGTTTCGAGGTTGGGGAGCTGTTTTTT. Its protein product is CSVRFEVGELFF.

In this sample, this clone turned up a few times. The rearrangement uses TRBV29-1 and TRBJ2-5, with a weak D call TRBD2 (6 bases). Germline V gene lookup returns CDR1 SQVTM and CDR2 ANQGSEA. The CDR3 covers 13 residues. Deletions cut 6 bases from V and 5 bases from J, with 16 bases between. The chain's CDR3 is CSVGRKLTETQYF. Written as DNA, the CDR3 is TGCAGCGTGGGGAGGAAGCTTACGGAGACCCAGTACTTC. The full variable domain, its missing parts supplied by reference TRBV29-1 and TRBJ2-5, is SAVISQKPSRDICQRGTSLTIQCQVDSQVTMMFWYRQQPGQSLTLIATANQGSEATYESGFVIDKFPISRPNLTFSTLTVSNMSPEDSSIYLCSVGRKLTETQYFGPGTRLLVL.

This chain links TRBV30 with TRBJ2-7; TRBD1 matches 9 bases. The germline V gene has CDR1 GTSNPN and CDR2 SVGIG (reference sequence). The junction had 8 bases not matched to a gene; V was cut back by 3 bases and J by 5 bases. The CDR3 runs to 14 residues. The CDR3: CAWRGTGGRNEQYF. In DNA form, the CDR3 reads TGTGCCTGGAGAGGAACAGGGGGCAGGAACGAGCAGTACTTC.

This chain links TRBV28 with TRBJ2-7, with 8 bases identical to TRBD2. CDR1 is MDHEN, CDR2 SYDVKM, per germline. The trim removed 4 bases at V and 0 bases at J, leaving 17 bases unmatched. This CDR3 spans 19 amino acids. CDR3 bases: TGTGCCAGCAGTTCAACCCCCGTTGGAGCGGGAGCCCCCTCCTACGAGCAGTACTTC. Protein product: CASSSTPVGAGAPSYEQYF. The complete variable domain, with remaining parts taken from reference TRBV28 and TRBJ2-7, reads DVKVTQSSRYLVKRTGEKVFLECVQDMDHENMFWYRQDPGLGLRLIYFSYDVKMKEKGDIPEGYSVSREKKERFSLILESASTNQTSMYLCASSSTPVGAGAPSYEQYFGPGTRLTVT.

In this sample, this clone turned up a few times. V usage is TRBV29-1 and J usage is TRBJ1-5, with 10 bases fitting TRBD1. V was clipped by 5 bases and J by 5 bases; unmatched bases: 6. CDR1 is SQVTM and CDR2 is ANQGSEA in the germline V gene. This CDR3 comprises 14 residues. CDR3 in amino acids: CSVSGTGAYQPQHF. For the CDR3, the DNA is TGCAGCGTTTCAGGGACAGGGGCGTATCAGCCCCAGCATTTT. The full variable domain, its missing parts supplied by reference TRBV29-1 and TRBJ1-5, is SAVISQKPSRDICQRGTSLTIQCQVDSQVTMMFWYRQQPGQSLTLIATANQGSEATYESGFVIDKFPISRPNLTFSTLTVSNMSPEDSSIYLCSVSGTGAYQPQHFGDGTRLSIL.

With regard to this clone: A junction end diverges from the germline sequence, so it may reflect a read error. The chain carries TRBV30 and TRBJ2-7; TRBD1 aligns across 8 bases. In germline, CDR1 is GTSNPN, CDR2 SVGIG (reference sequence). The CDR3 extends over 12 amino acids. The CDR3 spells CAWRDRSYEQYF. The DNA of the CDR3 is TGTGCTTGGAGGGACAGGTCCTACGAGCAGTACTTC.

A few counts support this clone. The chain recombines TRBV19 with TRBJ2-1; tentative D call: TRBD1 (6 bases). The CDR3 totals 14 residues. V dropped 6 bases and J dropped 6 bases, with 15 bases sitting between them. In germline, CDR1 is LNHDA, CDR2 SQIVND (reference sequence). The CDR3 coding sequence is TGTGCCAGTAGCCCCGTGGACAGACTCAATGAGCAGTTCTTC. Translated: CASSPVDRLNEQFF.

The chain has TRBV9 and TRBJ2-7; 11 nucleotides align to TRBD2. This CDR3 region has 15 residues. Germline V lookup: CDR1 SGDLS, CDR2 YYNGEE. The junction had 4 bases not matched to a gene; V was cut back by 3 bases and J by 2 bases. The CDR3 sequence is CASSAGTSGPYEQYF. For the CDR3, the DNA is TGTGCCAGCAGCGCCGGGACTAGCGGACCCTACGAGCAGTACTTC.

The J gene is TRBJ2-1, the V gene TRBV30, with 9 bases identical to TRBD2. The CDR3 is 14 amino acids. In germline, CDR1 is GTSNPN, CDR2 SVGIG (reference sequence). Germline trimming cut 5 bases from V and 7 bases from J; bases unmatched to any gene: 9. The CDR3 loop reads CAWSRSGRTNEQFF. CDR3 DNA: TGTGCCTGGTCGCGCAGCGGGAGGACGAATGAGCAGTTCTTC.

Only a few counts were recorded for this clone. CDR3 protein: CASSLGTGTRQPQHF. CDR3 bases: TGTGCCAGCAGCTTAGGGACAGGGACCCGGCAGCCCCAGCATTTT. The chain joins TRBV7-2 to TRBJ1-5; TRBD1 matches at 8 bases. Germline CDR1 is SGHTA and CDR2 is FQGNSA. J lost 7 bases, V lost 1 base, and 6 bases had no gene match. This CDR3 comprises 15 residues.

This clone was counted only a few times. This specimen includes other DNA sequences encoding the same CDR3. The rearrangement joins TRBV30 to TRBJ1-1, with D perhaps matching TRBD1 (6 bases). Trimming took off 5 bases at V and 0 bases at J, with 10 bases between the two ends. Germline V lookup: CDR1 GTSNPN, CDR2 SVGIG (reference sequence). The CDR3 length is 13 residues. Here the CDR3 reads CAWSGQLNTEAFF. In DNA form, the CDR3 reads TGTGCCTGGTCCGGACAGTTGAACACTGAAGCTTTCTTT.

The CDR3 reads CATSRVGLAEQYF. As DNA, the CDR3 is TGTGCCACCAGCAGAGTAGGGCTAGCGGAGCAGTACTTC. The chain employs TRBV15 and TRBJ2-7; TRBD2 is a possible D gene (6 bases). V was shortened by 1 base and J by 7 bases, with 11 bases between the two germline ends. This CDR3 is built from 13 residues. CDR1 LNHNV and CDR2 YYDKDF come from the germline V gene (reference sequence).

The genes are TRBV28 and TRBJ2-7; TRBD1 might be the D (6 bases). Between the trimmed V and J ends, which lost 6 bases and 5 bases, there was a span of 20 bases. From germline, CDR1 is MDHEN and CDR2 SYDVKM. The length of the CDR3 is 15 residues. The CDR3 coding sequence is TGTGCCAGCAGGGGATGGACAGCAAGTCTCGACGAGCAGTACTTC. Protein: CASRGWTASLDEQYF.

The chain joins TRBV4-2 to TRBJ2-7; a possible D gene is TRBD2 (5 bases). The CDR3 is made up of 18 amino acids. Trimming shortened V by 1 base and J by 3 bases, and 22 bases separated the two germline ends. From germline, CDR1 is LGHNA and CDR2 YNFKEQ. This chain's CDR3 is CASSQVSSALGGYYEQYF. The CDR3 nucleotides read TGTGCCAGCAGCCAAGTCTCCTCCGCGCTAGGAGGATACTACGAGCAGTACTTC.

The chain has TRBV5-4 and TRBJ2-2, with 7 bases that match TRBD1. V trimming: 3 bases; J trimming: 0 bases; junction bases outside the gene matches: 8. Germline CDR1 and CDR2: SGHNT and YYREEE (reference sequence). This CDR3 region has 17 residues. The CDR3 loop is CASSSGTRGTNTGELFF. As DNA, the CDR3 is TGTGCCAGCAGCTCGGGTACCAGGGGGACGAACACCGGGGAGCTGTTTTTT.

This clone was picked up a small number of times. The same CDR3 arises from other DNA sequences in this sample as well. The CDR3 DNA follows: TGTGCCTGGACTAGCGGGAATTACGAGCAGTACTTC. This encodes CAWTSGNYEQYF. The chain links TRBV30 to TRBJ2-7, with 9 bases lining up with TRBD2. CDR3 length: 12 amino acids. CDR1 and CDR2 (germline): GTSNPN, SVGIG (reference sequence). V trimming: 4 bases; J trimming: 4 bases; junction bases outside the gene matches: 2.

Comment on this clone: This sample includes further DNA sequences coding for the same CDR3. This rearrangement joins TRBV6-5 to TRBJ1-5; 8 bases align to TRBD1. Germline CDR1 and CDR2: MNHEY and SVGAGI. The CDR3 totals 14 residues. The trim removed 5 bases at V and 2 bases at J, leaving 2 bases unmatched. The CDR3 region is CASSTGQGNQPQHF. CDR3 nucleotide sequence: TGTGCCAGCAGTACGGGACAGGGCAATCAGCCCCAGCATTTT.

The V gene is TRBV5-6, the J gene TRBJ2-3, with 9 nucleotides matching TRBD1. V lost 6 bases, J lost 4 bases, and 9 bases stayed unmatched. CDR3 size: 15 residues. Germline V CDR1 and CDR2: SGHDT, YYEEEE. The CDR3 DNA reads TGTGCCAGCAATCTCCGGGACAGGGAACCAGATACGCAGTATTTT. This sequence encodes CASNLRDREPDTQYF.

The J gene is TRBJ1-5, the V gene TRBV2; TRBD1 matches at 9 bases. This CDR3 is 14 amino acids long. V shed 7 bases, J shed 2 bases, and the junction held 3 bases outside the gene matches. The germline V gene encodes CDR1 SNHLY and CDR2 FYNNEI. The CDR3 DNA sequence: TGTGCCAGCAAGGGACAGGGACGCAATCAGCCCCAGCATTTT. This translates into CASKGQGRNQPQHF.

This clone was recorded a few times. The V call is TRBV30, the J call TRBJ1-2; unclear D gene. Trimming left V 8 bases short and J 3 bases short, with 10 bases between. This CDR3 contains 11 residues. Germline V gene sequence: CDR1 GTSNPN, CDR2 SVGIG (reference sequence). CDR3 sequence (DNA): TGTGCCCACAGTCTCCACTATGGCTACACCTTC. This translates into CAHSLHYGYTF.

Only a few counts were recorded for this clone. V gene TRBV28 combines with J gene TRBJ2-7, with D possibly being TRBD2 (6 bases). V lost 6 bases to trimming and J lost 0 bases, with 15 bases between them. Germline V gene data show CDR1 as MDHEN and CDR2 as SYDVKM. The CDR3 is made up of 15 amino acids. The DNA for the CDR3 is TGTGCCAGCAGAATGGGGGGAGTGGTCTCCTACGAGCAGTACTTC. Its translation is CASRMGGVVSYEQYF.

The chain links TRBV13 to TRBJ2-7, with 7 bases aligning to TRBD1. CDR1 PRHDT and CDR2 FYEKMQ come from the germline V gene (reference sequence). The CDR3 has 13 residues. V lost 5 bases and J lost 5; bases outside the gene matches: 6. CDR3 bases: TGTGCCAGCAGCCCAGGGGGTTTTGACGAGCAGTACTTC. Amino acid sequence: CASSPGGFDEQYF.

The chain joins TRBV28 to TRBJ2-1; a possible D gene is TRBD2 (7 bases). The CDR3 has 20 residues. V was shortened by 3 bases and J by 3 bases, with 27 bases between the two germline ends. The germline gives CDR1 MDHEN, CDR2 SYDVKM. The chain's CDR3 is CASSLLAQGWGLADYNEQFF. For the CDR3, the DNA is TGTGCCAGCAGTTTGCTAGCACAGGGTTGGGGGCTAGCGGACTACAATGAGCAGTTCTTC.

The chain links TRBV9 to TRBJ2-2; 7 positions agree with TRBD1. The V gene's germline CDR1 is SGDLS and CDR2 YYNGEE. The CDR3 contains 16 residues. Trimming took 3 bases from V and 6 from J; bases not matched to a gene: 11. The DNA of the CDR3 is TGTGCCAGCAGCGCCGTGACAGGGTATGCCTCCGGGGAGCTGTTTTTT. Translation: CASSAVTGYASGELFF. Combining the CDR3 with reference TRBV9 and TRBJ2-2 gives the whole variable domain DSGVTQTPKHLITATGQRVTLRCSPRSGDLSVYWYQQSLDQGLQFLIQYYNGEERAKGNILERFSAQQFPDLHSELNLSSLELGDSALYFCASSAVTGYASGELFFGEGSRLTVL.

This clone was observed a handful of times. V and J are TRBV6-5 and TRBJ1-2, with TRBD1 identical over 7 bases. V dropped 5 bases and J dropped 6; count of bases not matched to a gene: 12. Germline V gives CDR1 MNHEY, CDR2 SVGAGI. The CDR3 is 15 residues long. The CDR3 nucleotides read TGTGCCAGCAGTAGGGACAGCCTCCCTCTCGATGGCTACACCTTC. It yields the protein CASSRDSLPLDGYTF.

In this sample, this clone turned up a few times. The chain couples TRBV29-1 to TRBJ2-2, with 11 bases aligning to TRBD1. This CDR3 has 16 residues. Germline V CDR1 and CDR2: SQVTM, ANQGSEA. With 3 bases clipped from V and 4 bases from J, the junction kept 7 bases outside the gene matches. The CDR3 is CSVDRGQGVPTGELFF. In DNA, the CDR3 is TGCAGCGTTGATCGGGGACAGGGGGTCCCCACCGGGGAGCTGTTTTTT.